The 14 T cell receptor beta chains below come from one sample, sequenced in a study of long-term antiretroviral therapy in people with HIV. The assay, immunoSEQ v3.0, was run at survey level. Only in-frame clones appear in the TCRdb table, and some are missing; sequencing was by immunoSEQ multiplex PCR. The sample carries about 30,000 clones, 70% to 85% recorded once. The starting material was unsorted PBMCs, obtained 3 years after starting antiretroviral therapy. Receptors originate from a man in his forties with HIV.

V usage is TRBV6-1 and J usage is TRBJ2-3, with 9 bases aligning to TRBD2. Germline CDR1 reads MNHNS; CDR2 reads SASEGT. The CDR3 length is 18 residues. After removal of 0 bases from V and 7 bases from J, the junction contained 14 bases not matched to a gene. CDR3 nucleotide sequence: TGTGCCAGCAGTGAAGCGTCTGGTTTCGGGAGCGGGAGGAATACGCAGTATTTT. It specifies CASSEASGFGSGRNTQYF.

This sequence joins TRBV9 and TRBJ2-1; D uncertain. Deletions cut 3 bases from V and 9 bases from J, with 10 bases between. CDR1 SGDLS and CDR2 YYNGEE come from the germline V gene. The CDR3 has 12 amino acids. The chain's CDR3 is CASSAGIGEQFF. CDR3 nucleotides: TGTGCCAGCAGCGCGGGCATAGGTGAGCAGTTCTTC.

This clone has a single count. The chain has TRBV11-2 and TRBJ2-7; 8 bases map to TRBD2. The CDR3 is 15 residues long. Losses at the gene ends were 1 base for V and 2 bases for J; bases not matched to a gene: 4. Germline-derived CDR1 and CDR2 are SGHAT and FQNNGV. The CDR3 sequence is CASSLGAGAPYEQYF. Here the CDR3 DNA reads TGTGCCAGCAGCTTAGGAGCGGGGGCCCCCTACGAGCAGTACTTC.

The V gene is TRBV2, the J gene TRBJ2-3; 10 positions match TRBD2. Germline trimming cut 6 bases from V and 4 bases from J; bases unmatched to any gene: 4. The germline V gene has CDR1 SNHLY and CDR2 FYNNEI. The CDR3 is 14 amino acids. CDR3 nucleotides: TGTGCCAGCAGGGCAGGGACTAGCGCAGATACGCAGTATTTT. Translation gives CASRAGTSADTQYF.

The chain couples TRBV25-1 to TRBJ2-7; no clear D. This CDR3 is 14 amino acids long. CDR1 MGHDK and CDR2 SYGVNS come from the germline V gene. The V end was cut by 7 bases, the J end by 3 bases, with 16 bases between. The CDR3 spells CASIAASEDYEQYF. Written as DNA, the CDR3 is TGTGCCAGCATCGCGGCCAGCGAGGACTACGAGCAGTACTTC.

The chain combines TRBV5-8 with TRBJ2-7; D is perhaps TRBD2 (6 bases). V lost 1 base and J lost 2, with 13 bases in between. Germline V gives CDR1 SGHTS, CDR2 YDEGEE. The CDR3 is made up of 15 amino acids. CDR3 residues: CASSLMTGVAYEQYF. CDR3 nucleotides: TGTGCCAGCAGCTTGATGACGGGAGTCGCCTACGAGCAGTACTTC.

The V and J genes are TRBV4-1 and TRBJ2-7; the D is unclear. This CDR3 region has 17 residues. Trimming shortened V by 2 bases and J by 3 bases, and 20 bases separated the two germline ends. Germline V gene lookup returns CDR1 MGHRA and CDR2 YSYEKL. CDR3 amino acids: CASSQRTTDGGIYEQYF. Written as DNA, the CDR3 is TGCGCCAGCAGCCAACGTACAACGGACGGCGGAATCTACGAGCAGTACTTC.

In its sample, this clone was seen a few times. The CDR3 protein is CASSWGLAGGGADTQYF. The CDR3 DNA reads as TGCGCCAGCAGCTGGGGACTAGCGGGTGGCGGGGCAGATACGCAGTATTTT. The gene calls are TRBV5-1 and TRBJ2-3, with 12 bases fitting TRBD2. CDR1 is SGHRS, CDR2 YFSETQ, per germline. Trimming removed 3 bases from V and 4 bases from J; junction bases left unmatched: 9. The length of the CDR3 is 17 residues.

The CDR3 nucleotides are TGCGCCAGCAGCTACGGGACAGGACACGCCAAAAACATTCAGTACTTC. It translates to CASSYGTGHAKNIQYF. V gene TRBV5-1 combines with J gene TRBJ2-4; 8 bases line up with TRBD1. The germline V gene encodes CDR1 SGHRS and CDR2 YFSETQ. This CDR3 comprises 16 residues. The ends lost 3 bases at V and 1 base at J; junction bases unmatched: 6.

There are a few counts of this clone. The CDR3 spells CATSIGGYGYTF. The CDR3 nucleotides read TGTGCCACCTCTATCGGAGGTTATGGCTACACCTTC. The chain uses TRBV6-5 and TRBJ1-2; no definite D call. Trimming pared 10 bases from V and 5 bases from J, leaving 14 bases between. The germline CDR1 and CDR2 sequences are MNHEY and SVGAGI. CDR3 length: 12 amino acids.

J is TRBJ1-1 and V is TRBV11-2; D perhaps matches TRBD1 (6 bases). CDR3 length: 14 residues. Germline assignment: CDR1 SGHAT and CDR2 FQNNGV. Between the trimmed V and J ends, which lost 0 bases and 1 base, there was a span of 6 bases. The CDR3 spells CASSLDRGNTEAFF. In DNA form, the CDR3 reads TGTGCCAGCAGCTTAGACAGGGGGAACACTGAAGCTTTCTTT.

J is TRBJ2-5 and V is TRBV5-1, with 15 nucleotides matching TRBD2. There are 16 residues in the CDR3. J was trimmed by 5 bases and V by 4 bases; bases with no gene match: 6. The germline V gene encodes CDR1 SGHRS and CDR2 YFSETQ. CDR3 sequence (DNA): TGCGCCAGCAGCCCGCATGGGACTAGCGGGGGGGAGACCCAGTACTTC. The encoded protein is CASSPHGTSGGETQYF.

The chain is built from TRBV10-3 and TRBJ2-2; the D is unclear. CDR3 length equals 15 residues. The germline V gene has CDR1 ENHRY and CDR2 SYGVKD. The V and J ends lost 2 bases and 0 bases respectively, with 7 bases between them. CDR3 residues: CAISEGGANTGELFF. The CDR3 nucleotides are TGTGCCATCAGTGAGGGCGGAGCGAACACCGGGGAGCTGTTTTTT.

This clone appeared a few times. Sequence at one end of the junction differs from germline and may be a read error. The V gene is TRBV7-7, the J gene TRBJ2-2, with 8 nucleotides matching TRBD2. The CDR3 is made up of 17 amino acids. Germline V CDR1 and CDR2: SSHAT, FNYEAQ (reference sequence). CDR3 in amino acids: CASSLNGGRWNTGELFF. CDR3 bases: TGTGCTAGCAGCTTAAATGGCGGGAGGTGGAACACCGGGGAGCTGTTTTTT.